This T cell receptor (beta chain) derives from a study of blood T cells in healthy people across ages. V gave up 2 bases and J gave up 1 base, with 6 bases separating them. The CDR3 is 15 residues long. Germline V CDR1 and CDR2: MNHEY, SVGEGT. PBMCs numbering at least 6.5 million were isolated per sample. This clonotype was counted at least ten times. As yet, its antigen is unknown. Next came a second PCR, run for about 6 to 12 cycles, which used a sample-barcoded 5' primer along with a J-beta primer mix. TCRdb re-called the 5' RACE reads with MiXCR, one entry per CDR3 protein. The data show hundreds of thousands of distinct CDR3 sequences, approximately 30% seen once. Study-wide results and limits: TCR beta diversity correlated strongly with naive T cell percentage.

Sequenced material: blood. The receptor comes from a woman of 80 years or more in good health. This chain joins TRBV6-2 or TRBV6-3 and TRBJ2-6; no definite D call. This chain's CDR3 is CASSYRASGANVLTF. CDR3 nucleotide sequence: TGTGCCAGCAGTTACCGTGCATCTGGGGCCAACGTCCTGACTTTC.